The 16 T cell receptor beta chains reported below all come from one sample, sequenced in a study of T cells in Graves' hyperthyroidism and ophthalmopathy. RNA transcripts gave rise to amplified TCR beta CDR3 regions. An initial round of RT-PCR targeting the TCR CDR3 relied on the HTBI primer set. MiXCR, run by TCRdb on the multiplex PCR reads, gives a single entry per CDR3 protein. The table has hundreds of thousands of distinct CDR3 sequences, less than 20% seen once. Sample: blood. Every receptor here comes from a woman under 30 with Graves' hyperthyroidism.

Many counts were recorded for this clonotype. The chain is built from TRBV28 and TRBJ2-5, with 9 bases aligning to TRBD2. J gave up 4 bases and V 10 bases, and 19 bases lay outside the gene matches. Germline V gene lookup returns CDR1 MDHEN and CDR2 SYDVKM. This CDR3 has 17 amino acids. CDR3 sequence reads: CATSRGAGGPIRETQYF. The CDR3 DNA reads as TGTGCCACCTCCCGGGGGGCGGGAGGGCCGATCCGAGAGACCCAGTACTTC.

This clonotype has a count of ten or more. The V call is TRBV7-9, the J call TRBJ1-5; TRBD1 is a possible D gene (5 bases). Germline V gene lookup returns CDR1 SEHNR and CDR2 FQNEAQ (reference sequence). CDR3 size: 15 residues. V was shortened by 3 bases and J by 0 bases, with 9 bases between the two germline ends. Here the CDR3 DNA reads TGTGCCAGCAGCTTGTCAGGGAGTAGCAATCAGCCCCAGCATTTT. Translation: CASSLSGSSNQPQHF.

This clonotype was seen ten or more times. The gene calls are TRBV4-3 and TRBJ1-1; D perhaps matches TRBD1 (5 bases). The CDR3 loop spans 14 amino acids. V was cut by 1 base and J by 0 bases, with 6 bases left in between. Germline CDR1 and CDR2: LGHNA and YSLEER. The CDR3 DNA is TGCGCCAGCAGCCAAGGGGGCGTGAACACTGAAGCTTTCTTT. It yields the protein CASSQGGVNTEAFF.

This clonotype was seen repeatedly, ten times or more. The gene calls are TRBV3-1 and TRBJ1-3; D is unclear. Germline CDR1 LGHDT, CDR2 YNNKEL (reference sequence). This CDR3 region has 16 residues. V shed 0 bases and J shed 0 bases, with 9 bases lying between them. The chain's CDR3 is CASSQDEGLSGNTIYF. CDR3 nucleotide sequence: TGTGCCAGCAGCCAAGATGAGGGTCTCTCTGGAAACACCATATATTTT.

This clonotype was observed a handful of times. This chain connects TRBV24-1 to TRBJ2-2, with D maybe TRBD2 (5 bases). The CDR3 is 20 residues long. Germline V CDR1 and CDR2: KGHDR, SFDVKD. Trimming stripped 1 base from V and 4 bases from J, with 24 bases between. CDR3 region: CATSDFRRISADKGTGELFF. CDR3 coding DNA: TGTGCCACCAGTGATTTTCGGAGAATTAGCGCCGACAAAGGCACCGGGGAGCTGTTTTTT.

This clonotype appeared many times. The rearrangement joins TRBV20-1 to TRBJ2-7; 9 positions match TRBD2. There are 15 residues in the CDR3. CDR1 and CDR2 (germline): DFQATT, SNEGSKA (reference sequence). With V trimmed by 3 bases and J by 5 bases, 11 bases remained unmatched. As DNA, the CDR3 is TGCAGTGCTAGCGCCGCGGGGGGGCGAGCCCACGAGCAGTACTTC. It is translated as CSASAAGGRAHEQYF.

This rearrangement joins TRBV29-1 to TRBJ1-1; D remains unclear. The CDR3 runs to 10 residues. The V end lost 4 bases, the J end lost 7 bases, and 7 bases lay between the germline ends. Germline-derived CDR1 and CDR2 are SQVTM and ANQGSEA. The CDR3 coding sequence is TGCAGCGTTGGCCCCGGTGAAGCTTTCTTT. Amino acids: CSVGPGEAFF.

On this clonotype itself: A single base separates this from a much larger clone, so it may be a read error. This chain uses TRBV3-1 with TRBJ2-4, with D maybe TRBD2 (7 bases). Germline V lookup: CDR1 LGHDT, CDR2 YNNKEL (reference sequence). There are 14 residues in the CDR3. The DNA of the CDR3 is TGTGCCAGCAGCCAAGCCCGGGGGAGGGACATTAAGTACTTC. It specifies CASSQARGRDIKYF.

This clonotype was seen a few times. The chain joins TRBV29-1 to TRBJ2-1, with D maybe TRBD1 (5 bases). Trimming took 5 bases from V and 6 from J, leaving 14 bases between them. CDR1 is SQVTM and CDR2 is ANQGSEA in the germline V gene. There are 13 residues in the CDR3. CDR3 DNA: TGCAGCGTTTGTTGCAGGGTCGTCAATGAGCAGTTCTTC. The encoded protein is CSVCCRVVNEQFF.

This clonotype was recorded many times. The chain couples TRBV28 to TRBJ1-6; D is undetermined. V was cut by 7 bases and J by 10 bases, with 11 bases left in between. The CDR3 is made up of 12 amino acids. The germline V gene encodes CDR1 MDHEN and CDR2 SYDVKM. CDR3 nucleotides: TGTGCCAGCACCACCCCGGAATCACCCCTCCACTTT. This translates into CASTTPESPLHF.

V and J are TRBV3-1 and TRBJ1-1; weak D call: TRBD1 (5 bases). The ends were cut back, 4 bases at V and 7 bases at J, with 16 bases in the middle. Germline CDR1 LGHDT, CDR2 YNNKEL (reference sequence). This CDR3 region has 14 residues. The CDR3 DNA reads as TGTGCCAGCAGCCGAACGGATTCCACAGGTGAAGCTTTCTTT. Protein: CASSRTDSTGEAFF.

This clonotype came up many times. The J gene is TRBJ1-4, the V gene TRBV20-1; D perhaps matches TRBD1 (5 bases). The germline V gene encodes CDR1 DFQATT and CDR2 SNEGSKA (reference sequence). The CDR3 is 11 amino acids. V was trimmed by 8 bases and J by 8 bases, leaving 12 bases between them. The CDR3 region is CSSLEGEKLFF. Written as DNA, the CDR3 is TGCAGTTCCCTCGAGGGGGAAAAACTGTTTTTT.

This clonotype has a count of ten or more. V and J are TRBV7-2 and TRBJ2-7, with 7 bases fitting TRBD1. Germline-derived CDR1 and CDR2 are SGHTA and FQGNSA. V dropped 4 bases and J dropped 4; count of bases not matched to a gene: 13. The CDR3 loop spans 16 amino acids. CDR3 in amino acids: CASSSPRVTGPYEQYF. The CDR3 DNA sequence: TGTGCCAGCAGCTCACCAAGGGTGACAGGGCCATACGAGCAGTACTTC.

This chain uses TRBV12-3 or TRBV12-4 with TRBJ2-2, with TRBD2 matching 7 bases. With V trimmed by 5 bases and J by 0 bases, 3 bases remained unmatched. The CDR3 is made up of 15 amino acids. Here the CDR3 DNA reads TGTGCCAGCAGTATCGGGAGGTCGAACACCGGGGAGCTGTTTTTT. It specifies CASSIGRSNTGELFF.

In this sample, this clonotype turned up a few times. The chain has TRBV6-2 or TRBV6-3 and TRBJ1-6; D gene unclear. Germline CDR1 reads MNHEY; CDR2 reads SVGEGT. Trimming stripped 5 bases from V and 5 bases from J, with 16 bases between. This CDR3 region has 16 residues. The CDR3 DNA reads TGTGCCAGCAGTCCTACCCGGGCCGGAGATAATTCACCCCTCCACTTT. Amino acids: CASSPTRAGDNSPLHF.

The chain has TRBV24-1 and TRBJ2-5, with 9 bases matching TRBD1. Germline V lookup: CDR1 KGHDR, CDR2 SFDVKD. The CDR3 length is 12 residues. V was clipped by 3 bases and J by 14 bases; unmatched bases: 6. The CDR3 DNA reads TGTGCCACCAGTGATCCGGGGACAGGGAGTTACTTC. It encodes CATSDPGTGSYF.